Below, 25 T cell receptor beta chains from the same sample are listed, as sequenced in a study of OX40 agonist ivuxolimab in advanced cancers. The library was produced with the immunoSEQ multiplex PCR assay. The source is immuneACCESS, and TCRdb retained only in-frame sequences with V and J called. Part of the clones is not carried over; for the studies checked, unresolved V genes explain less than half of this, and the remainder is unexplained. Counted in this sample were tens of thousands of clones; over 75% of them appeared once. 0.2% to 0.3% of the sample lies in the top ten. Sequences were derived from CD4+ or CD8+ T cells sorted from blood, sampled in a trial of the OX40 agonist ivuxolimab. Receptor source: an adult with an advanced solid tumor such as melanoma, head and neck, liver or kidney cancer.

V is TRBV2 and J is TRBJ1-1; weak D call: TRBD1 (5 bases). V was cut by 7 bases and J by 4 bases, with 16 bases left in between. The CDR3 totals 14 residues. Germline lookup yields CDR1 SNHLY and CDR2 FYNNEI. The CDR3 nucleotides are TGTGCCAGCACCCTGACAGCGCCTTTCACTGAAGCTTTCTTT. This translates into CASTLTAPFTEAFF.

The chain combines TRBV10-1 with TRBJ1-1; TRBD1 is a possible D gene (6 bases). Germline assignment: CDR1 WNHNN and CDR2 SYGVQD (reference sequence). With 5 bases removed from V and 5 bases from J, the gap between germline ends came to 9 bases. This CDR3 is 12 amino acids long. The DNA for the CDR3 is TGCGCCAGCAGTAGAACAGGGACTGAAGCTTTCTTT. It codes for CASSRTGTEAFF.

V is TRBV5-1 and J is TRBJ2-7; D possibly matches TRBD1 or TRBD2 (6 bases each). V was shortened by 1 base and J by 4 bases, with 15 bases between the two germline ends. This CDR3 contains 15 residues. In germline, CDR1 is SGHRS, CDR2 YFSETQ. CDR3 loop: CASSLLAGDSYEQYF. CDR3 DNA: TGCGCCAGCAGCTTGTTGGCAGGGGACTCTTACGAGCAGTACTTC.

This clone was found a few times. This chain links TRBV6-1 with TRBJ2-3, with 8 positions matching TRBD1. Germline V gene data show CDR1 as MNHNS and CDR2 as SASEGT. The CDR3 totals 15 residues. V lost 1 base and J lost 4; bases outside the gene matches: 4. In nucleotides, the CDR3 is TGTGCCAGCAGTGAAGTAGGGACAGGTCCAGATACGCAGTATTTT. Translated: CASSEVGTGPDTQYF.

This chain connects TRBV5-1 to TRBJ2-1; TRBD2 agrees at 14 bases. Trimming at V came to 1 base and at J to 0 bases, leaving 12 bases not matched to a gene. The CDR3 consists of 21 residues. Per germline, CDR1 SGHRS and CDR2 YFSETQ. DNA of the CDR3: TGCGCCAGCAGCTTGATCGGTGGACTAGCGGGAGGCCTGAGCTCCTACAATGAGCAGTTCTTC. Its protein is CASSLIGGLAGGLSSYNEQFF.

The chain carries TRBV15 and TRBJ1-5; D unresolved. Between the trimmed V and J ends, which lost 0 bases and 2 bases, there was a span of 20 bases. Germline V lookup: CDR1 LNHNV, CDR2 YYDKDF (reference sequence). The CDR3 sequence is 19 residues long. CDR3 nucleotides: TGTGCCACCAGCAGAGATGAACCGGGAGGCGGTCCTGGCAATCAGCCCCAGCATTTT. Amino acids: CATSRDEPGGGPGNQPQHF.

This chain's CDR3 is CSVEDRRAVNQPQHF. The CDR3 DNA reads as TGCAGCGTTGAAGATCGTCGGGCAGTTAATCAGCCCCAGCATTTT. The chain employs TRBV29-1 and TRBJ1-5; D unresolved. The germline gives CDR1 SQVTM, CDR2 ANQGSEA. Trimming left V 0 bases short and J 4 bases short, with 13 bases between. The length of the CDR3 is 15 residues.

This chain uses TRBV6-1 with TRBJ2-2; 10 bases are a match to TRBD1. V shed 7 bases and J 7 bases; nucleotides not matched to a gene: 9. From germline, CDR1 is MNHNS and CDR2 SASEGT. The CDR3 has 15 residues. The CDR3 loop is CASTRSTGGLGELFF. The CDR3 nucleotides are TGTGCCAGCACCAGGTCGACAGGGGGCCTCGGGGAGCTGTTTTTT.

The CDR3 bases are TGCAGCGTTGTGGGACAGGGGGCGACGTACGAGCAGTACTTC. Residues: CSVVGQGATYEQYF. The V gene is TRBV29-1, the J gene TRBJ2-7; 12 nucleotides line up with TRBD1. The CDR3 is 14 residues long. Germline V gene data show CDR1 as SQVTM and CDR2 as ANQGSEA. J lost 4 bases, V lost 4 bases, and 5 bases had no gene match.

The V call is TRBV5-6, the J call TRBJ2-1, with 7 bases aligning to TRBD1. The V gene end was trimmed by 5 bases and the J gene end by 4 bases; junction bases not matched to a gene: 12. Germline-derived CDR1 and CDR2 are SGHDT and YYEEEE. The CDR3 is 16 amino acids. In DNA form, the CDR3 reads TGTGCCAGCAGTCTCCTTCCCGGGACAGTTTACAATGAGCAGTTCTTC. Amino acids: CASSLLPGTVYNEQFF.

This rearrangement joins TRBV11-3 to TRBJ2-7, with 14 bases fitting TRBD2. This CDR3 has 15 residues. Per germline, CDR1 SGHNT and CDR2 YENEEA. Trimming removed 5 bases from V and 6 bases from J; junction bases left unmatched: 6. This CDR3 is CASSPIGLAGGEQYF. The CDR3 coding sequence is TGTGCCAGCAGCCCCATCGGACTAGCGGGAGGCGAGCAGTACTTC.

The rearrangement uses TRBV27 and TRBJ1-3; possible D gene TRBD1, 5 bases. Germline V lookup: CDR1 MNHEY, CDR2 SMNVEV (reference sequence). Trimming pared 6 bases from V and 0 bases from J, leaving 12 bases between. CDR3 length: 15 residues. The CDR3 reads CASSRAGGSGNTIYF. CDR3 nucleotides: TGTGCCAGCAGCCGTGCCGGGGGCTCTGGAAACACCATATATTTT.

The chain joins TRBV4-1 to TRBJ2-2; a weak D match, TRBD2 (6 bases). This CDR3 is 15 amino acids long. Trimming removed 0 bases at V and 4 bases at J, with 9 bases between. The V gene's germline CDR1 is MGHRA and CDR2 YSYEKL. Here the CDR3 reads CASSQDRGLTGELFF. The DNA for the CDR3 is TGCGCCAGCAGCCAAGATCGGGGACTCACCGGGGAGCTGTTTTTT.

The V gene is TRBV2, the J gene TRBJ2-7; D unclear. Germline loops: CDR1 SNHLY, CDR2 FYNNEI. The length of the CDR3 is 14 residues. The V and J ends lost 8 bases and 0 bases respectively, with 14 bases between them. The DNA for the CDR3 is TGTGCCAGCGCCGACTTGAGGAGCTCCTACGAGCAGTACTTC. Translation gives CASADLRSSYEQYF.

This chain connects TRBV19 to TRBJ1-2; 8 bases are a match to TRBD1. The V gene end was trimmed by 5 bases and the J gene end by 3 bases; junction bases not matched to a gene: 11. Germline V gene data show CDR1 as LNHDA and CDR2 as SQIVND (reference sequence). There are 16 residues in the CDR3. CDR3 nucleotides: TGTGCCAGTAGTCCGGAAGGACAGGGAGACTACTATGGCTACACCTTC. It translates to CASSPEGQGDYYGYTF.

The V gene is TRBV11-3, the J gene TRBJ2-2; D remains unclear. Germline loops: CDR1 SGHNT, CDR2 YENEEA. This CDR3 contains 15 residues. The V end was cut by 3 bases, the J end by 1 base, with 9 bases between. CDR3 sequence reads: CASSFLGKNTGELFF. The DNA for the CDR3 is TGTGCCAGCAGCTTCCTAGGAAAGAACACCGGGGAGCTGTTTTTT.

The rearrangement uses TRBV7-9 and TRBJ2-3, with TRBD2 identical over 9 bases. Germline assignment: CDR1 SEHNR and CDR2 FQNEAQ (reference sequence). The CDR3 has 16 residues. The V gene end was trimmed by 5 bases and the J gene end by 0 bases; junction bases not matched to a gene: 6. CDR3 residues: CASSPRLAASTDTQYF. The DNA for the CDR3 is TGTGCCAGCAGCCCTCGACTAGCGGCGAGCACAGATACGCAGTATTTT.

V and J are TRBV6-5 and TRBJ2-1, with 14 bases fitting TRBD2. V gave up 4 bases and J gave up 14 bases; unmatched junction bases: 13. The V gene's germline CDR1 is MNHEY and CDR2 SVGAGI. The CDR3 covers 16 residues. The CDR3 nucleotides read TGTGCCAGCAGTTTCCGACTAGCGGGAGGGGTAGGGGTGGAGTTCTTC. Translating it yields CASSFRLAGGVGVEFF.

This rearrangement joins TRBV7-3 to TRBJ2-1; D not certain. Trimming took off 2 bases at V and 9 bases at J, with 17 bases between the two ends. CDR1 and CDR2 from the germline V gene are SGHTA and FQGTGA. The CDR3 loop spans 15 amino acids. Here the CDR3 reads CASSLGLFEAGEQFF. CDR3 nucleotide sequence: TGTGCCAGCAGCTTAGGGCTGTTCGAGGCTGGTGAGCAGTTCTTC.

This chain joins TRBV4-2 and TRBJ1-5, with D tentatively TRBD1 (5 bases). V was pared by 0 bases and J by 7 bases, with 16 bases between. Germline V gives CDR1 LGHNA, CDR2 YNFKEQ. The CDR3 length is 16 residues. The CDR3 sequence is CASSQDDGRRDQPQHF. The DNA for the CDR3 is TGTGCCAGCAGCCAAGATGACGGCAGGCGGGACCAGCCCCAGCATTTT.

This clone was detected once. The chain couples TRBV5-5 to TRBJ2-2; D remains ambiguous. V dropped 4 bases and J dropped 6 bases, with 16 bases sitting between them. CDR3 size: 15 residues. Per the germline V gene, CDR1 is SGHKS and CDR2 is YYEKEE (reference sequence). In DNA, the CDR3 is TGTGCCAGCAGCCCCAGTGTACTCGACGCCGGGGAGCTGTTTTTT. Encoded protein: CASSPSVLDAGELFF.

V usage is TRBV18 and J usage is TRBJ2-7; possibly TRBD1 for D (6 bases). The CDR3 runs 13 residues. The V and J ends lost 1 base and 9 bases respectively, with 13 bases between them. The germline V gene encodes CDR1 KGHSH and CDR2 LQKENI. The CDR3 sequence is CASSPQGVGRQYF. CDR3 nucleotide sequence: TGTGCCAGCTCACCACAGGGGGTAGGACGGCAGTACTTC.

This rearrangement joins TRBV5-1 to TRBJ2-3; perhaps TRBD2 as D (5 bases). Trimming removed 4 bases at V and 14 bases at J, with 17 bases between. Germline CDR1 is SGHRS and CDR2 is YFSETQ. The CDR3 has 12 amino acids. The CDR3 is CASSVTTDLWYF. The CDR3 nucleotides are TGCGCCAGCAGCGTGACCACGGACTTGTGGTATTTT.

The chain links TRBV6-1 to TRBJ2-1; D unclear. Germline CDR1 reads MNHNS; CDR2 reads SASEGT. The V and J ends lost 0 bases and 0 bases respectively, with 3 bases between them. The CDR3 runs to 14 residues. The DNA of the CDR3 is TGTGCCAGCAGTGAAGCGGGCTCCTACAATGAGCAGTTCTTC. Protein sequence: CASSEAGSYNEQFF.

This clone was recorded only once. V usage is TRBV28 and J usage is TRBJ2-1; D gene unclear. This CDR3 is built from 12 residues. The germline V and J ends were trimmed by 4 bases and 8 bases, with 9 bases remaining between them. Per the germline V gene, CDR1 is MDHEN and CDR2 is SYDVKM. The CDR3 coding sequence is TGTGCCAGCAGTTGGAGTAGGGATGAGCAGTTCTTC. Encoded protein: CASSWSRDEQFF. The variable domain in full, completed from reference TRBV28 and TRBJ2-1, reads DVKVTQSSRYLVKRTGEKVFLECVQDMDHENMFWYRQDPGLGLRLIYFSYDVKMKEKGDIPEGYSVSREKKERFSLILESASTNQTSMYLCASSWSRDEQFFGPGTRLTVL.